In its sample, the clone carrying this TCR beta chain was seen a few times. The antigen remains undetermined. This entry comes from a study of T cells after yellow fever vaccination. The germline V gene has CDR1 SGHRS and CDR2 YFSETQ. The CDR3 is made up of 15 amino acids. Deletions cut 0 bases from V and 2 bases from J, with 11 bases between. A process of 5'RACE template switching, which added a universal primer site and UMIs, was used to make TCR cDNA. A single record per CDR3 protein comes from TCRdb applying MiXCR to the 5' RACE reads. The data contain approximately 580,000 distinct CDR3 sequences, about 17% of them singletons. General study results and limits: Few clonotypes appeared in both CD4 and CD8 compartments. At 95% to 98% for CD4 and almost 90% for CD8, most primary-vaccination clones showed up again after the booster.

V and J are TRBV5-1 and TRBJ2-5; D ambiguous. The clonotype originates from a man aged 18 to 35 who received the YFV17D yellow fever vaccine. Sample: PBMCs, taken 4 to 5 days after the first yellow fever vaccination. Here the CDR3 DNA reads TGCGCCAGCAGCTTGGACCCACCTCCACAAGAGACCCAGTACTTC. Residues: CASSLDPPPQETQYF.